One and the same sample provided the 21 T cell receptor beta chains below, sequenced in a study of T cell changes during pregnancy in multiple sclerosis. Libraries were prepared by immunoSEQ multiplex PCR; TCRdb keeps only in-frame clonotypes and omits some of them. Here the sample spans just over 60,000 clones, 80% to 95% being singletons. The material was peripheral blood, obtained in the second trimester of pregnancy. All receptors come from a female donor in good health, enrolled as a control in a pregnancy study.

CDR3 amino acids: CASTRQGGNTIYF. DNA of the CDR3: TGTGCCAGCACCCGACAGGGGGGAAACACCATATATTTT. The genes are TRBV2 and TRBJ1-3; the match to TRBD1 covers 8 bases. After removal of 7 bases from V and 4 bases from J, the junction contained 3 bases not matched to a gene. This CDR3 is 13 amino acids long. Germline CDR1 and CDR2: SNHLY and FYNNEI.

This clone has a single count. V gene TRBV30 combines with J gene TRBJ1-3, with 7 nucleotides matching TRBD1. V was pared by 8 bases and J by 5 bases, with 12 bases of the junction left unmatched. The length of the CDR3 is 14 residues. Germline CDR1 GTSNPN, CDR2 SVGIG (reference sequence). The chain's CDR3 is CAGSAGGRRNTIYF. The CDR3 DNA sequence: TGTGCCGGGTCTGCAGGGGGTCGTCGAAACACCATATATTTT. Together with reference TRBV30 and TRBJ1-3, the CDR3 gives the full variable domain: SQTIHQWPATLVQPVGSPLSLECTVEGTSNPNLYWYRQAAGRGLQLLFYSVGIGQISSEVPQNLSASRPQDRQFILSSKKLLLSDSGFYLCAGSAGGRRNTIYFGEGSWLTVV.

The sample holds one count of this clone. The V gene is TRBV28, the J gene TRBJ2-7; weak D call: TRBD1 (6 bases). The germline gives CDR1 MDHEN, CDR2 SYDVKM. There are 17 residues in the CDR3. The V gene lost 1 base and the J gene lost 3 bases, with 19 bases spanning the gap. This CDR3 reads CASSLSHFRGPSYEQYF. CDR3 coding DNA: TGTGCCAGCAGTTTATCCCACTTCAGGGGACCGAGCTACGAGCAGTACTTC.

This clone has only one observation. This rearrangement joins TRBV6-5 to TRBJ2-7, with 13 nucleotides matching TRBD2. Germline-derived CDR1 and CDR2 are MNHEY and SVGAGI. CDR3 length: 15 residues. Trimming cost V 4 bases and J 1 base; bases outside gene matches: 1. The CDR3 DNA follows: TGTGCCAGCAGTTGGGGACTAGCGGGGTCCTACGAGCAGTACTTC. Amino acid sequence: CASSWGLAGSYEQYF.

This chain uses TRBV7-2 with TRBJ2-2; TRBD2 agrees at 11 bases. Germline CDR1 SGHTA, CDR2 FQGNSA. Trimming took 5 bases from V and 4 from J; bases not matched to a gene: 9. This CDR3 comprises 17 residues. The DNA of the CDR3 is TGTGCCAGCAGCCCCACCCCGACTAGCGGGACCACCGGGGAGCTGTTTTTT. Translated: CASSPTPTSGTTGELFF. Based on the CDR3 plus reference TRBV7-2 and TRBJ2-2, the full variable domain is GAGVSQSPSNKVTEKGKDVELRCDPISGHTALYWYRQSLGQGLEFLIYFQGNSAPDKSGLPSDRFSAERTGGSVSTLTIQRTQQEDSAVYLCASSPTPTSGTTGELFFGEGSRLTVL.

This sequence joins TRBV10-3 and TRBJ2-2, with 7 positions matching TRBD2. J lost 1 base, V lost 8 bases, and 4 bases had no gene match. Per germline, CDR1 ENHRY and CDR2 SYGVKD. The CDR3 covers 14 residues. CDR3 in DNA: TGTGCCATCGGCAGCGGGATGAACACCGGGGAGCTGTTTTTT. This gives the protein CAIGSGMNTGELFF.

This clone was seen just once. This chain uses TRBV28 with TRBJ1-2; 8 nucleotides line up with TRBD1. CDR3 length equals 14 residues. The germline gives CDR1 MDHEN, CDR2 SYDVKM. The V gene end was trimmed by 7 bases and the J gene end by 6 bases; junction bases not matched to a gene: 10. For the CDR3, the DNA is TGTGCCAGCATAGTACAAGGACAGGGCGATGGCTACACCTTC. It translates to CASIVQGQGDGYTF.

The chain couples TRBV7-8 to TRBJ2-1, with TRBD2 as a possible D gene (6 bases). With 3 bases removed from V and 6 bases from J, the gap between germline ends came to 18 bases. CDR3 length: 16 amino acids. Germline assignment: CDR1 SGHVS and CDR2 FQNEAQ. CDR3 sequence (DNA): TGTGCCAGCAGCTTCCCTAGATACGGGAGTGTCAATGAGCAGTTCTTC. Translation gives CASSFPRYGSVNEQFF.

The CDR3, as DNA: TGTGCCAGCAGCTTCGGCGGACTAGCGGGAACCGGCAGCCGAGAGACCCAGTACTTC. Its protein is CASSFGGLAGTGSRETQYF. V usage is TRBV7-9 and J usage is TRBJ2-5; 12 bases are a match to TRBD2. In germline, CDR1 is SEHNR, CDR2 FQNEAQ (reference sequence). The CDR3 has 19 amino acids. With 3 bases clipped from V and 4 bases from J, the junction kept 15 bases outside the gene matches.

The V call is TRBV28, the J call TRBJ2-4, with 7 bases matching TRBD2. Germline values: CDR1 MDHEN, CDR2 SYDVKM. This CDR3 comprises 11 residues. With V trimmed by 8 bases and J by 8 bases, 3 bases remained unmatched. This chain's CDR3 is CASGGVDIQYF. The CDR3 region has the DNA TGTGCCAGCGGGGGGGTGGACATTCAGTACTTC. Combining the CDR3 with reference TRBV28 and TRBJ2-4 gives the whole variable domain DVKVTQSSRYLVKRTGEKVFLECVQDMDHENMFWYRQDPGLGLRLIYFSYDVKMKEKGDIPEGYSVSREKKERFSLILESASTNQTSMYLCASGGVDIQYFGAGTRLSVL.

CDR3 residues: CASSPGQGRFSYEQYF. Here the CDR3 DNA reads TGTGCCAGTAGTCCGGGCCAGGGGCGTTTTTCCTACGAGCAGTACTTC. The chain is built from TRBV19 and TRBJ2-7; D might be TRBD1 (6 bases). The CDR3 has 16 residues. The germline CDR1 and CDR2 sequences are LNHDA and SQIVND (reference sequence). With 5 bases removed from V and 1 base from J, the gap between germline ends came to 18 bases.

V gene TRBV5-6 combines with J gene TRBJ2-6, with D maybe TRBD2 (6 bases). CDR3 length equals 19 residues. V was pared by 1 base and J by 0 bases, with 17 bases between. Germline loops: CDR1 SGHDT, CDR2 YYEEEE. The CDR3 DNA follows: TGTGCCAGCAGCTTGCGGACTATCCTTCCCCTCTCTGGGGCCAACGTCCTGACTTTC. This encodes CASSLRTILPLSGANVLTF.

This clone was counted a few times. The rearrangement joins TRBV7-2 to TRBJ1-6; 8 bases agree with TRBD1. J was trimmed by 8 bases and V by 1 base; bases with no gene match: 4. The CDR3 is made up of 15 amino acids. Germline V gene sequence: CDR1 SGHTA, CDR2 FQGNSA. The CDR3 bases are TGTGCCAGCAGCTTAGGTCAGGGGGCTTATTCACCCCTCCACTTT. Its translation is CASSLGQGAYSPLHF.

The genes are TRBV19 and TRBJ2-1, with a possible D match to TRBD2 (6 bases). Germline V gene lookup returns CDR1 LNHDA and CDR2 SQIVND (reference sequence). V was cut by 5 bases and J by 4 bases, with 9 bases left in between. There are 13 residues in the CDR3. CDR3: CASSSRGYNEQFF. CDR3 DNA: TGTGCCAGTAGTTCCCGGGGGTACAATGAGCAGTTCTTC.

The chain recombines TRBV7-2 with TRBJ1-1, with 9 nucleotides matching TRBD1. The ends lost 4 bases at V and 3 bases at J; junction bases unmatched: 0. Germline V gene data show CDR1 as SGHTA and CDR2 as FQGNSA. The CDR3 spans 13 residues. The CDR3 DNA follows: TGTGCCAGCAGCTGGGACAGGGACACTGAAGCTTTCTTT. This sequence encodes CASSWDRDTEAFF.

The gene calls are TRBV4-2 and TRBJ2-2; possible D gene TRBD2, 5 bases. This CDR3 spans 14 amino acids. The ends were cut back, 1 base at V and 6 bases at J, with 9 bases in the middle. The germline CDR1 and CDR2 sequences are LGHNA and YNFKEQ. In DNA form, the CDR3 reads TGTGCCAGCAGCCAAGTCGGCGGGCCCGGGGAGCTGTTTTTT. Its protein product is CASSQVGGPGELFF.

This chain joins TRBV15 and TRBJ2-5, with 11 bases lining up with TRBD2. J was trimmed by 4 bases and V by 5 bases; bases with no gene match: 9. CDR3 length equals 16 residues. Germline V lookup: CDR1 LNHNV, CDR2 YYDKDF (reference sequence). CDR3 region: CATSSRVSGRGETQYF. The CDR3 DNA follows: TGTGCCACCAGCTCACGGGTTAGCGGGAGGGGAGAGACCCAGTACTTC. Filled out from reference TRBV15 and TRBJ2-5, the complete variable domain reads DAMVIQNPRYQVTQFGKPVTLSCSQTLNHNVMYWYQQKSSQAPKLLFHYYDKDFNNEADTPDNFQSRRPNTSFCFLDIRSPGLGDTAMYLCATSSRVSGRGETQYFGPGTRLLVL.

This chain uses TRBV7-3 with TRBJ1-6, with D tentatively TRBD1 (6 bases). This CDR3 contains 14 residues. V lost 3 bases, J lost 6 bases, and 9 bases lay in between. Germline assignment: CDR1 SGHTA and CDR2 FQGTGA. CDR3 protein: CASSLGHLNSPLHF. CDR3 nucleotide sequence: TGTGCCAGCAGCTTGGGACATCTTAATTCACCCCTCCACTTT.

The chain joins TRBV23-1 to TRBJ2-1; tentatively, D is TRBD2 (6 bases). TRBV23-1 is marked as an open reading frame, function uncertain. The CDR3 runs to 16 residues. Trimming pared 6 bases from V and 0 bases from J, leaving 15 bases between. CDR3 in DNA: TGCGCCAGCAGCCGCTCTAGCGAGAGCTCCTACAATGAGCAGTTCTTC. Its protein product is CASSRSSESSYNEQFF.

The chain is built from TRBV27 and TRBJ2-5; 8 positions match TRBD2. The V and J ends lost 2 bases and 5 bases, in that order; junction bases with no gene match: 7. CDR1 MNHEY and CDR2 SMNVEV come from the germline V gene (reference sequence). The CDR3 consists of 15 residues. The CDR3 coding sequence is TGTGCCAGCAGTTTACAGGGACTAGTGAGCGAGACCCAGTACTTC. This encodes CASSLQGLVSETQYF.

The CDR3 loop reads CASSRELTGTLSGELFF. CDR3 DNA sequence: TGTGCCAGCAGTCGCGAACTAACAGGGACCCTAAGCGGGGAGCTGTTTTTT. The rearrangement uses TRBV28 and TRBJ2-2; D possibly corresponds to TRBD1 (6 bases). Germline CDR1 and CDR2: MDHEN and SYDVKM. Between the trimmed V and J ends, which lost 5 bases and 7 bases, there was a span of 23 bases. This CDR3 is 17 amino acids long.